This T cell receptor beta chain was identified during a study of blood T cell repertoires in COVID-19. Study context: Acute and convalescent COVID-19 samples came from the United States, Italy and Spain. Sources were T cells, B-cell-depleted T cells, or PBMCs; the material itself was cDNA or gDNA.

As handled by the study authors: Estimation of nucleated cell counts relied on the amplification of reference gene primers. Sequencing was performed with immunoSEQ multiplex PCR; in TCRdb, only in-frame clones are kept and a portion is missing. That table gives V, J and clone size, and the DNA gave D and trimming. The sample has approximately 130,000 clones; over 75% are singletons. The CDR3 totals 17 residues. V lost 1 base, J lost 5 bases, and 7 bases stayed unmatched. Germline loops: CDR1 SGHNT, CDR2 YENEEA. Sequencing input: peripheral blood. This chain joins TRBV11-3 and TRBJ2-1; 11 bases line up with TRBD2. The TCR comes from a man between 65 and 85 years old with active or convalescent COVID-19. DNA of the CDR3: TGTGCCAGCAGCTTAGGGACTAGCGGGTGGGGCAACAATGAGCAGTTCTTC. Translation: CASSLGTSGWGNNEQFF.